The text below deals with one TCR beta chain. The antigen remains unidentified. The sample belongs to a study of CD8 T cells in Susac syndrome. The overall study: Sequenced Susac syndrome patients included about six with active disease and about 8 who were in remission. The study, taken as a whole, reports: As acknowledged by the study, its TCR sequencing and HLA analysis included a relatively small number of individuals.

The authors negatively isolated CD8+ and CD4+ T cells and FACS-enriched TEMRA cells. Random hexamers served to reverse transcribe roughly 0.5 to 1 ug RNA. TCRdb ran MiXCR on the immunoSEQ multiplex PCR reads and lists one entry per CDR3 protein. The repertoire holds roughly 200,000 distinct CDR3 sequences, with just under 95% as singletons. This CDR3 region has 20 residues. In germline, CDR1 is SGDLS, CDR2 YYNGEE. Unmatched junction bases numbered 21, after V lost 4 bases and J lost 6 bases. This receptor was identified in a human donor with Susac syndrome. The sequenced material came from CD4+ T cells from PBMCs. The chain recombines TRBV9 with TRBJ2-1; 11 bases align to TRBD2. CDR3: CASSPHPSGPLAGGLNEQFF. CDR3 bases: TGTGCCAGCAGCCCGCACCCAAGCGGCCCCCTAGCGGGAGGACTCAATGAGCAGTTCTTC.